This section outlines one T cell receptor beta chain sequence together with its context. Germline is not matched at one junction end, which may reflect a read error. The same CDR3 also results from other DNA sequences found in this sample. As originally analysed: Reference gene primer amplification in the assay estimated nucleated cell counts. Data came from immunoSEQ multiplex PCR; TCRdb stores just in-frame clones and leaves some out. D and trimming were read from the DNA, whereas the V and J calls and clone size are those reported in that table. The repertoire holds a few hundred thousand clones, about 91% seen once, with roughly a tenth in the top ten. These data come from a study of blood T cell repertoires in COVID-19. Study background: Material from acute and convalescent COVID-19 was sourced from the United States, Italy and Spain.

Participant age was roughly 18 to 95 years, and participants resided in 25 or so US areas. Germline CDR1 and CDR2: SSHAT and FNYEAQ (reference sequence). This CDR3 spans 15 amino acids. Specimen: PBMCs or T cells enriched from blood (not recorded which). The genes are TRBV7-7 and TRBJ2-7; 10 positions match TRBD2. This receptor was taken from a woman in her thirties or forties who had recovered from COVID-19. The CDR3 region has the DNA TGTGCTAGCAGCTTAGGAACTAGCGGGGCCCACGAGCAGTACTTC. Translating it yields CASSLGTSGAHEQYF.